This T cell receptor (beta chain) was recovered during a study of blood T cell repertoires in COVID-19. V shed 6 bases and J shed 0 bases, with 9 bases lying between them. This CDR3 contains 13 residues. Clones were sequenced by immunoSEQ multiplex PCR, and TCRdb holds only the in-frame ones, with some missing. The repertoire holds around 170,000 clones, with just under 80% as singletons. This clone has more than one count but fewer than ten. The sample consisted of peripheral blood. The clonotype was recovered from an elderly woman with acute or convalescent COVID-19. The chain carries TRBV12-3 or TRBV12-4 and TRBJ2-7; D is unresolved. CDR3 sequence reads: CASSREASYEQYF. The CDR3 nucleotides read TGTGCCAGCAGCCGTGAGGCCTCCTACGAGCAGTACTTC.